Here is one TCR beta chain with its context. There is no known antigen for this receptor. No qualities accompany the bases; no much larger clone lies one base away. The CDR3 regions of human TCRbeta chains were analyzed by immunosequencing. Turning to the authors' computational methods: TCRs in the repertoires were compared against a reference library of SARS-CoV-2-specific TCRs that had been generated with the MIRA antigen-specificity platform. Breadth meant the fraction of unique TCRs that were SARS-CoV-2-associated, whereas depth meant the fraction of total T cells that were SARS-CoV-2-associated. Each spike-specific TCR was assigned to its reactive spike region and to a CD4 or CD8 class using the MIRA data. Log10-transformed breadth and depth values were compared by one-way ANOVA with Sidak's multiple comparisons tests. TCRdb's version of the immuneACCESS table is confined to in-frame rearrangements and falls short of the full clone set. An unresolved V gene accounts for under half of the shortfall where checked; the remainder is of unknown origin. The DNA was the basis for D and trimming; V, J and clone size are from that table. This sample has some 140,000 clones in its table, and around 90% of those were observed once. Together, the top ten hold about 6% of the sample.

What the time point label conveys for this sample: baseline before first vaccination. Vaccinee samples were obtained from the UK trials COV001 and COV002, which included a single-blind randomized controlled phase 2/3 trial of AZD1222 (ChAdOx1 nCoV-19) in healthy adults. Trial participant PBMC samples were collected at day 0 and day 28 after the second dose for TCRbeta chain sequencing. Relative to germline, V is 3 bases shorter and J is 0 bases shorter, with 10 bases between their ends. In the germline V gene, CDR1 corresponds to SGDLS and CDR2 to YYNGEE. CDR3 length: 15 amino acids, cysteine to phenylalanine. CDR3 DNA is the only sequence kept; it has 45 bases, read in frame from the first base. These data belong to a study of T cell responses to AZD1222 COVID-19 vaccine (dated by TCRdb to about 2021). Regarding the study in general: Because spike-specific TCR depth and breadth did not differ between the two schedules, AZD1222 recipients who got a second dose at roughly 4 weeks were pooled with those who got a second dose at roughly 12 weeks. A total of 233 trial participants underwent TCR sequencing, of whom nearly 210 received two doses of AZD1222 and some 26 received two doses of the MenACWY control vaccine. Trial participants were enrolled by age into 18-55, 56-69 and 70-plus year subgroups, with approximately 160, 26 and 62 TCR-sequenced participants respectively. Results the study describes overall, beyond this receptor: Participants were mostly white British and included more females than males, and it was suggested by the authors that clonal diversity may have been underestimated. Conclusions about previously exposed vaccinees are limited, since just 6 or 7 AZD1222 recipients were seropositive for SARS-CoV-2 at baseline. The 56-69-year group was small, and its depth increase did not reach significance, likely because of low power. Because no day 14 peak-response samples were available, the repertoires could be characterized only after the peak T cell response. Reportedly, almost half of the unique spike-specific TCRs recognized epitopes lying outside the regions that are mutated in the B.1.351 and B.1.1.7 variants. Vaccine-associated CD4 TCRs spanned the whole spike protein, with dominant responses in regions 160-218 and 743-854. After two AZD1222 doses, spike-specific TCR breadth and depth were significantly higher than at day 0 and than in MenACWY recipients.

The sequencing used peripheral blood, collected on day 0 of AZD1222 vaccination. This TCR came from an adult in good health. Here the chain combines TRBV9 and TRBJ1-3, and possibly TRBD1, on 5 matching bases. The CDR3 protein: CASSGTGFSGNTIYF. The DNA reads TGTGCCAGCAGCGGAACAGGCTTCTCTGGAAACACCATATATTTT.